This is a list of T cell receptor beta chains from one sample in a study of control samples from healthy donors and cancer patients. Sequencing used immunoSEQ multiplex PCR; TCRdb keeps in-frame clones, though not all of them. The sample contains 54,000 or so clones, about 95% of which appear only once. Sequenced: blood. The receptor set was obtained from a man aged 30 to 45 in good health. The CDR3 runs from the conserved cysteine through the conserved F or W. D genes are given only for firm matches. Expanded clones are given a class, and other clones once, few, many or no size at all.

D gene	CDR3 length	clone size	J gene	V gene	CDR3 DNA	CDR3 protein
.	13	.	TRBJ1-1	TRBV12-3/TRBV12-4	TGTGCCAGCAGTTTTGGTTTTGGCACTGAAGCTTTCTTT	CASSFGFGTEAFF
.	16	.	TRBJ2-3	TRBV12-5	TGTGCTAGTGCCCCGGGGGCTAGCGGCAGCACAGATACGCAGTATTTT	CASAPGASGSTDTQYF
.	13	.	TRBJ2-1	TRBV28	TGTGCCAGCAGTTTTGGGGTATACAATGAGCAGTTCTTC	CASSFGVYNEQFF
.	15	once	TRBJ1-2	TRBV6-5	TGTGCCAGCAGGGACTATAAGGGAGCTAACTATGGCTACACCTTC	CASRDYKGANYGYTF
TRBD2	15	.	TRBJ2-1	TRBV30	TGTGCCTGGAGTGTACTTAGCGGGACCTACAATGAGCAGTTCTTC	CAWSVLSGTYNEQFF
TRBD1	15	.	TRBJ1-1	TRBV6-5	TGTGCCAGCAGGGGAGGGACAGGGATTGTCACTGAAGCTTTCTTT	CASRGGTGIVTEAFF
TRBD1	14	.	TRBJ1-1	TRBV5-6	TGTGCCAGCAGCCCACAGGGGTTCGGCACTGAAGCTTTCTTT	CASSPQGFGTEAFF
TRBD1	14	.	TRBJ2-7	TRBV9	TGTGCCAGCAGCCCGGGGACAGGGGAAAGCGAGCAGTACTTC	CASSPGTGESEQYF
.	15	.	TRBJ2-1	TRBV5-5	TGTGCCAGCAGCCCAATAAGGAGCTCCTACAATGAGCAGTTCTTC	CASSPIRSSYNEQFF
TRBD1	15	medium-sized	TRBJ2-7	TRBV6-1	TGTGCCAGCAGTGACAGACAGGGGGCGTCGGACGAGCAGTACTTC	CASSDRQGASDEQYF
.	13	.	TRBJ2-2	TRBV19	TGTGCCTCTGGGGGGGCGCGAACCGGGGAGCTGTTTTTT	CASGGARTGELFF
.	15	.	TRBJ2-1	TRBV18	TGTGCCAGCTCACCGGAACGGAGCTCCTACAATGAGCAGTTCTTC	CASSPERSSYNEQFF
.	14	.	TRBJ2-1	TRBV24-1	TGTGCCACCAGTGATTTTGACCACTACAATGAGCAGTTCTTC	CATSDFDHYNEQFF
TRBD1	13	once	TRBJ1-5	TRBV10-3	TGTGCCACGGCAGGGGGCGCGGGGCAGCCCCAGCATTTT	CATAGGAGQPQHF
.	15	.	TRBJ2-5	TRBV5-1	TGCGCCAGCAGCGTAACCGGGACGACTCAAGAGACCCAGTACTTC	CASSVTGTTQETQYF
.	15	.	TRBJ2-4	TRBV12-5	TGTGCTAGTGGTCCAAGGGGGGCAGCCAAAAACATTCAGTACTTC	CASGPRGAAKNIQYF
.	14	.	TRBJ2-2	TRBV9	TGTGCCAGCAGCGTTTCCGGATACACCGGGGAGCTGTTTTTT	CASSVSGYTGELFF
.	17	.	TRBJ1-5	TRBV28	TGTGCCAGCAAAAGCCTTGGACAGCTAAAACCCGGGCAGCCCCAGCATTTT	CASKSLGQLKPGQPQHF
.	14	.	TRBJ1-1	TRBV25-1	TGTGCCAGCAGACAAGTGGGGGTGAACACTGAAGCTTTCTTT	CASRQVGVNTEAFF
TRBD1	18	few	TRBJ2-3	TRBV11-2	TGTGCCAGCAGCTTAGTCGGCAACGGACAGGCAGGCACAGATACGCAGTATTTT	CASSLVGNGQAGTDTQYF
.	16	.	TRBJ2-3	TRBV24-1	TGTGCCACCAGTGATCCCTCGACAGGTCCGGGAGATACGCAGTATTTT	CATSDPSTGPGDTQYF
.	11	.	TRBJ1-1	TRBV20-1	TGCAGTGCTAGGGTCATACCTGAAGCTTTCTTT	CSARVIPEAFF
.	14	.	TRBJ2-2	TRBV30	TGTGCCTGGGAAGGACACCAGAACACCGGGGAGCTGTTTTTT	CAWEGHQNTGELFF
TRBD2	16	.	TRBJ2-2	TRBV10-2	TGCGCCAGCAGTTTAAGCGGGAGGGCCATCACCGGGGAGCTGTTTTTT	CASSLSGRAITGELFF
.	16	.	TRBJ1-1	TRBV27	TGTGCCAGCAGTTTCGTAGGACTCGGTTTGGGCACTGAAGCTTTCTTT	CASSFVGLGLGTEAFF
TRBD1	13	.	TRBJ1-4	TRBV30	TGTGCCTGGACGACAGGGGCTAATGAAAAACTGTTTTTT	CAWTTGANEKLFF
.	13	once	TRBJ1-1	TRBV5-4	TGTGCCAGCAGCTTAATTGAGAACACTGAAGCTTTCTTT	CASSLIENTEAFF
.	14	once	TRBJ2-7	TRBV7-9	TGTGCCAGCAGCTCGGACAGACTAGCCAACGAGCAGTACTTC	CASSSDRLANEQYF